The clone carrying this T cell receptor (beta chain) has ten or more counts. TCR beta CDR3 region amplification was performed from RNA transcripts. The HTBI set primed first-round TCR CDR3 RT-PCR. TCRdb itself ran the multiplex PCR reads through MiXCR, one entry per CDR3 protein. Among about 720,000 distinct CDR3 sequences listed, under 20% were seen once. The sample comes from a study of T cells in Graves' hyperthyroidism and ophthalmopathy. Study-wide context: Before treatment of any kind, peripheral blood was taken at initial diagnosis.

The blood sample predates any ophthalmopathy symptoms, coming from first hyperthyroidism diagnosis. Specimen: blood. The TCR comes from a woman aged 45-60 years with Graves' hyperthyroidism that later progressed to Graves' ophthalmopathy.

The CDR3 DNA is TGTGCCAGCAGTTTAGCCCCCCAGCGGGGGTTCTCCTACGAGCAGTACTTC. Its protein is CASSLAPQRGFSYEQYF. The chain is built from TRBV27 and TRBJ2-7, with 8 bases aligning to TRBD2. The CDR3 length is 17 residues. Trimming cost V 2 bases and J 0 bases; bases outside gene matches: 9. Germline values: CDR1 MNHEY, CDR2 SMNVEV (reference sequence).